This paragraph reports one TCR beta chain. Its antigen is unknown. No base quality values were provided; no much bigger clone lies one nucleotide off. The sample originates from a study of CD8+ T cells in alopecia areata (dated 2018 in TCRdb). Turning to the overall study: Treated patients were enrolled in an open-label pilot trial of oral tofacitinib, 5 to 10 mg twice daily, for moderate-to-severe alopecia areata. Patients stayed on tofacitinib for 6 to 18 months and then had 6 months of follow-up off drug so that delayed response and recurrence could be assessed. Disease severity in treated patients was measured with the SALT score, which quantifies the percentage of affected scalp surface area. In both human patients and the C3H/HeJ mouse model, the study applied high-throughput TCRbeta sequencing to look at T cell clonal expansion in alopecia areata. Human TCRbeta sequencing covered scalp tissue and sorted CD4+ and CD8+ peripheral blood T cells from patchy and totalis/universalis alopecia areata patients and healthy controls. Tofacitinib-treated patients had biopsies at baseline and at 4 and 24 weeks of treatment, with a later scalp biopsy in several patients. Scalp clonality was compared across normal scalp (n=4), patchy alopecia areata scalp (n=8), and alopecia totalis/universalis scalp (n=8). The RNA source kit depended on sample type: the PAXgene miRNA kit for fixed scalp, the miRNeasy kit for PBMCs, and the RNeasy kit for mouse skin. TCRbeta CDR3 regions were amplified by immunoSEQ multiplex PCR using 35 Vbeta forward and 13 Jbeta reverse primers.

The library was built by means of the immunoSEQ multiplex PCR assay. RNA was extracted from all samples and reverse transcribed into cDNA, which served as template for TCR sequencing. First-strand cDNA was synthesized using SuperScript III with a 2:1 mix of oligo-dT and random hexamers. A synthetic immune receptor repertoire was used to gauge amplification bias, and whatever bias remained was removed computationally. In the authors' own workflow: Raw reads were preprocessed to remove errors, and CDR3 was defined according to IMGT conventions as the region from the conserved cysteine to phenylalanine. Clonality was computed by normalizing Shannon entropy by log2 of the number of productive unique TCRs and subtracting the result from 1. Scalp TCRbeta sequences were cross-referenced with sorted blood CD4 and CD8 repertoires so that the CD4 or CD8 identity of scalp clones could be inferred. As stored in TCRdb, this immuneACCESS dataset retains in-frame rearrangements with V and J assigned. A fraction of the clones does not appear; measured against another copy, unresolved V genes explain less than half of the discrepancy, and the remainder lacks a known reason. V, J and clone size are taken as reported in that table, and D and trimming were inferred from the DNA itself. Present in this sample are about 120,000 clones, 55% to 60% of which were seen just once. The biggest ten clones account for approximately 3.6% of the sample.

The paper's findings and limits, for the study overall: Higher clonality and more expanded CD8+ clones were observed in lesional scalp than in normal scalp, particularly in alopecia totalis/universalis, a finding suggestive of antigenic drive. Tofacitinib significantly lowered scalp clonality and the number of expanded CD8+ clones among the top 100 scalp clones. Because the treated cohort was small and had just a single nonresponder, larger studies are needed to establish links between baseline CD8+ expansion and response. Scalp TCR repertoire analysis is complicated because resident alphabeta T cells in normal human skin are also sequenced, whereas mouse skin is dominated by gammadelta T cells. Many expanded lesional clones were found to persist in scalp and blood during tofacitinib treatment, and relapse after treatment cessation may be partly explained by this persistence. Shared TCR sequences between patients were less evident than in mice, which may be partly attributable to HLA diversity in the patient population.

Reading the label with the study, this specimen's time point is: roughly 24 weeks on oral tofacitinib. This specimen's treatment or condition label, interpreted: oral pan-JAK inhibitor, 5-10 mg twice daily. Peripheral blood and lesional scalp punch biopsies were obtained from patients with alopecia areata. PBMCs were isolated by density centrifugation and stained for CD3, CD4 and CD8, after which CD4+ and CD8+ T cells were sorted on a FACSAria. The TCR comes from a human donor with alopecia areata. The sequences come from CD4+ T cells sorted from blood, collected at week 24, from a patient treated with tofacitinib.

The CDR3 corresponds to CASSMVLAGTEAFF. The DNA reads TGTGCCAGTAGTATGGTCCTCGCGGGGACTGAAGCTTTCTTT. This receptor chain uses TRBV19 and TRBJ1-1; the D gene cannot be resolved reliably. CDR1 LNHDA and CDR2 SQIVND are derived from the germline V gene (reference sequence). The V end loses 3 bases and the J end loses 5 bases, and a stretch of 13 bases separates them. The CDR3 contains 14 residues, cysteine and phenylalanine counted. Kept here is only the CDR3 DNA, which spans 42 bases and is read in frame from base 1.